This TCR beta chain was obtained from a study of shared clonotypes between healthy human individuals. About this clone itself: Its antigen is not known.

Germline loops: CDR1 MNHEY, CDR2 SMNVEV (reference sequence). V lost 2 bases to trimming and J lost 7 bases, with 21 bases between them. The CDR3 loop spans 18 amino acids. Study-wide results and caveats: Sharing across four donors was seen in 4% to 5% of naive CD4 clonotypes.

The repertoire was sequenced with immunoSEQ multiplex PCR; TCRdb's copy has only in-frame clones and lacks some. The sample holds around 1.1 million clones; roughly 74% are singletons and the top ten take around 0.6%. The chain uses TRBV27 and TRBJ1-6; D is perhaps TRBD1 (6 bases). The TCR was taken from a man younger than 35 in good health. Some clones in this sample may be carry-over from other donors' samples. The source material was memory CD4+ T cells from PBMCs. Subset of the sample: CD45RA-negative fraction. CDR3 DNA: TGTGCCAGCAGTTTACAAGCGGGGGGCACTGCTGGCAATTCACCCCTCCACTTT. Encoded protein: CASSLQAGGTAGNSPLHF.